Below, 5 T cell receptor beta chains from the same sample are listed, as sequenced in a study of blood T cells in healthy people across ages. The authors ran a second PCR of 7 to 11 cycles using a sample-barcoded 5' primer and a J-beta primer mix. Each CDR3 protein gets one entry after TCRdb re-called the 5' RACE reads with MiXCR. Here the sample spans over 1,200,000 distinct CDR3 sequences, roughly 64% being singletons. The sequencing sample was made of blood. The receptors originated from a man aged 18 to 30 in good health.

The chain links TRBV29-1 to TRBJ2-2; weak D call: TRBD1 (6 bases). V was shortened by 3 bases and J by 4 bases, with 9 bases between the two germline ends. CDR3 length equals 13 residues. CDR1 SQVTM and CDR2 ANQGSEA come from the germline V gene. CDR3 coding DNA: TGCAGCGTTGATGGACAGTCCACCGGGGAGCTGTTTTTT. Its translation: CSVDGQSTGELFF.

This clonotype was detected only a few times. The CDR3 bases are TGCGCCAGCAGCCAAGAAACTAGCGGGGGGGCCTACAATGAGCAGTTCTTC. The encoded protein is CASSQETSGGAYNEQFF. This rearrangement joins TRBV4-1 to TRBJ2-1; 13 bases fit TRBD2. The CDR3 length is 17 residues. Germline CDR1 is MGHRA and CDR2 is YSYEKL. Trimming took 0 bases from V and 2 from J; bases not matched to a gene: 1.

This clonotype has more than one count but fewer than ten. The rearrangement links TRBV15 to TRBJ2-7, with 7 bases identical to TRBD1. With 9 bases clipped from V and 1 base from J, the junction kept 3 bases outside the gene matches. In germline, CDR1 is LNHNV, CDR2 YYDKDF (reference sequence). The CDR3 is 12 residues long. The CDR3 DNA is TGTGCCACGGGACAGTTTTCCTACGAGCAGTACTTC. Its protein product is CATGQFSYEQYF.

V and J are TRBV2 and TRBJ1-5, with 7 bases that match TRBD1. The CDR3 contains 15 residues. After removal of 0 bases from V and 5 bases from J, the junction contained 4 bases not matched to a gene. The germline V gene encodes CDR1 SNHLY and CDR2 FYNNEI. The DNA for the CDR3 is TGTGCCAGCAGTGAAGCGGGACAGACATATCAGCCCCAGCATTTT. Protein product: CASSEAGQTYQPQHF.

This clonotype was recorded at least ten times. The rearrangement joins TRBV29-1 to TRBJ1-1; no reliable D call. The CDR3 sequence is 11 residues long. CDR1 and CDR2 (germline): SQVTM, ANQGSEA. V was pared by 3 bases and J by 1 base, with 3 bases between. The CDR3 DNA reads as TGCAGCGTTGAGAGGAACACTGAAGCTTTCTTT. Protein: CSVERNTEAFF.